The 11 T cell receptor beta chains presented below share a single source sample, sequenced in a study of T cells in women clearing cervical HPV infection. Produced via immunoSEQ multiplex PCR; TCRdb's table is partial and in-frame only. Recorded here are tens of thousands of clones; the top ten clones represent more than 1.2%. The sequenced material came from blood buffy coat. The receptors shown here come from a woman between 18 and 70 years old with a cervical HPV16 infection that either progressed to CIN3+ or cleared (not recorded which).

Comments on this clone: The read ends 3 residues early relative to the CDR3; the germline J gene fills the gap. The rearrangement links TRBV29-1 to TRBJ2-2, with 7 bases fitting TRBD1. Losses at the gene ends were 6 bases for V and 4 bases for J; bases not matched to a gene: 11. Germline-derived CDR1 and CDR2 are SQVTM and ANQGSEA. The CDR3 is made up of 15 amino acids. CDR3 sequence: CSVIDRQGATGELFF. The sequenced CDR3 bases are TGCAGCGTAATCGATAGACAGGGTGCCACCGGGGAG.

Worth noting for this clone: The observed sequence ends 3 residues before the CDR3 terminus, with the missing tail filled in from the germline J gene. J is TRBJ2-3 and V is TRBV11-2; D is uncertain. V was pared by 3 bases and J by 2 bases, with 9 bases between. The CDR3 length is 14 residues. The germline CDR1 and CDR2 sequences are SGHAT and FQNNGV. Partial CDR3 DNA: TGTGCCAGCAGCTTGGCGACTCTCACAGATACG. It translates to CASSLATLTDT. In full, the CDR3 reads CASSLATLTDTQYF.

For this clone: Compared with germline, one end of the junction differs, possibly owing to a read error. The sequenced fragment ends 3 residues before the CDR3 boundary, so the rest is inferred from the germline J gene. The chain has TRBV4-1 and TRBJ2-3, with TRBD2 identical over 9 bases. This CDR3 is built from 15 residues. CDR1 and CDR2 from the germline V gene are MGHRA and YSYEKL. CDR3 bases read: TGCACCAGCAACCCGCTAGCGGGGAAGACGGATACG. Translated: CTSNPLAGKTDT. The whole CDR3 sequence is CTSNPLAGKTDTQYF.

As to this clone: The read is 3 residues too short to cover the CDR3 end, so that end is filled in from the germline J gene. The V gene is TRBV10-1, the J gene TRBJ2-7; 11 bases agree with TRBD2. The CDR3 is made up of 14 amino acids. In germline, CDR1 is WNHNN, CDR2 SYGVQD (reference sequence). J was trimmed by 2 bases and V by 5 bases; bases with no gene match: 2. The CDR3 loop reads CASSRTSGPYEQYF. Incomplete CDR3 DNA: TGCGCCAGCAGTAGGACTAGCGGGCCCTACGAG.

Of note for this clone: The read ends 3 residues before the CDR3 terminus; that terminus is restored from the germline J gene. The chain employs TRBV19 and TRBJ2-7, with D possibly TRBD2 on 6 matching bases. CDR1 is LNHDA, CDR2 SQIVND, per germline (reference sequence). The CDR3 has 15 amino acids. Trimming pared 4 bases from V and 0 bases from J, leaving 13 bases between. CDR3 sequence: CASSNSAGLSYEQYF. CDR3 DNA, as far as it was read: TGTGCCAGTAGTAACTCCGCGGGGCTCTCCTACGAG. The full variable domain, with the rest looked up from reference TRBV19 and TRBJ2-7, is DGGITQSPKYLFRKEGQNVTLSCEQNLNHDAMYWYRQDPGQGLRLIYYSQIVNDFQKGDIAEGYSVSREKKESFPLTVTSAQKNPTAFYLCASSNSAGLSYEQYFGPGTRLTVT.

Notes on this clone: The observed sequence ends 3 residues before the CDR3 terminus, with the missing tail filled in from the germline J gene. The rearrangement uses TRBV2 and TRBJ1-5, with D unresolved. Germline-derived CDR1 and CDR2 are SNHLY and FYNNEI. The V gene lost 8 bases and the J gene lost 4 bases, with 15 bases spanning the gap. The CDR3 extends over 14 amino acids. CDR3 amino acids: CASSPNSGNQPQHF. CDR3 DNA (partial): TGTGCCAGCTCTCCTAACTCAGGTAATCAGCCC.

As concerns this clone: The CDR3 is cut off 3 residues early in the read; its end comes from the germline J gene. V usage is TRBV19 and J usage is TRBJ2-1; D possibly corresponds to TRBD1 (6 bases). V was shortened by 6 bases and J by 7 bases, with 19 bases between the two germline ends. CDR3 length equals 15 residues. CDR1 is LNHDA, CDR2 SQIVND, per germline (reference sequence). CDR3 residues: CASRPRGQGSNEQFF. The CDR3 DNA, read in part, is TGTGCCAGTAGGCCCCGAGGGCAGGGGTCGAATGAG.

Incomplete CDR3 DNA: TGCAGCACCTTGGGACAGAGCTCAGATACC. Translated, it gives CSTLGQSSDT. The entire CDR3 protein is CSTLGQSSDTYTF. The chain has TRBV29-1 and TRBJ1-2; TRBD1 aligns across 7 bases. The CDR3 extends 3 residues past the end of the read, so its final part is completed from the germline J gene. This CDR3 is 13 amino acids long. Germline loops: CDR1 SQVTM, CDR2 ANQGSEA.

About this clone itself: The sequence runs out 3 residues before the end of the CDR3; the remainder is reconstructed from the germline J gene. J is TRBJ2-1 and V is TRBV2, with 8 bases matching TRBD2. Germline loops: CDR1 SNHLY, CDR2 FYNNEI. V was clipped by 4 bases and J by 2 bases; unmatched bases: 4. The CDR3 has 15 residues. CDR3 protein: CASSVFGGAYNEQFF. Incomplete CDR3 DNA: TGTGCCAGCAGTGTTTTCGGGGGGGCCTACAATGAG.

On this clone itself: From the germline J gene comes the end of the CDR3, since the read stops 3 residues before it. The chain recombines TRBV12-3 or TRBV12-4 with TRBJ2-1; D not resolved. This CDR3 has 13 residues. The V gene lost 3 bases and the J gene lost 5 bases, with 8 bases spanning the gap. CDR3 bases read: TGTGCCAGCAGTTTCCTACAGCACAATGAG. It encodes CASSFLQHNE. The full CDR3 protein is CASSFLQHNEQFF.

Notes on this clone: The sequence runs out 3 residues before the end of the CDR3; the remainder is reconstructed from the germline J gene. The chain couples TRBV11-2 to TRBJ2-7, with D unclear. Between the trimmed V and J ends, which lost 0 bases and 3 bases, there was a span of 12 bases. The CDR3 extends over 15 amino acids. CDR1 is SGHAT, CDR2 FQNNGV, per germline. The CDR3 loop is CASSLDERGYYEQYF. CDR3 bases read: TGTGCCAGCAGCTTAGATGAAAGAGGTTACTACGAG.